This T cell receptor beta chain derives from a study of cytomegalovirus exposure and HLA in healthy donors. Regarding the study as a whole: Exclusion as indistinguishable affected some V segments, including TRBV6-2 and TRBV6-3.

It was with 60 Vbeta and 13 Jbeta primers that the PCR ran. The assay was immunoSEQ multiplex PCR, and TCRdb's table has in-frame clones only and misses some. The data show 90,000 to 150,000 clones, roughly 82% seen once. This clone was observed many times. What it recognizes is unknown. The CDR3 extends over 13 amino acids. The germline CDR1 and CDR2 sequences are SGHVS and FQNEAQ. With 4 bases removed from V and 1 base from J, the gap between germline ends came to 7 bases. Sample: PBMCs. The chain recombines TRBV7-8 with TRBJ1-1; D possibly corresponds to TRBD1 (5 bases). The sequence was obtained from a woman aged 35 to 49 in good health and CMV-seropositive. DNA for the CDR3: TGTGCCAGCAGCTGGGGGGAGAACACTGAAGCTTTCTTT. This gives the protein CASSWGENTEAFF.